This entry lists 14 T cell receptor beta chains sequenced from one sample in a study of OX40 agonist ivuxolimab in advanced cancers. Using immunoSEQ multiplex PCR, the repertoire was profiled, and TCRdb retains in-frame clones only, with some absent. Among roughly 42,000 clones listed, around nine tenths were seen once. Sample: CD4+ or CD8+ T cells sorted from blood, taken in a trial of the OX40 agonist ivuxolimab. The receptor set was obtained from an adult with an advanced solid tumor such as melanoma, head and neck, liver or kidney cancer.

The chain couples TRBV30 to TRBJ2-7; weak D call: TRBD2 (8 bases). This CDR3 region has 17 residues. Germline V gene sequence: CDR1 GTSNPN, CDR2 SVGIG (reference sequence). Trimming cost V 6 bases and J 2 bases, with 26 bases left between them. CDR3 protein: CACPEGASGSTPYEQYF. DNA for the CDR3: TGTGCCTGTCCCGAGGGGGCTAGCGGGTCGACCCCCTACGAGCAGTACTTC.

The chain combines TRBV9 with TRBJ1-3, with D tentatively TRBD1 (5 bases). The germline CDR1 and CDR2 sequences are SGDLS and YYNGEE. Trimming removed 1 base from V and 1 base from J, with 12 bases in between. This CDR3 has 16 amino acids. CDR3 DNA sequence: TGTGCCAGCAGCGTATCAGGGAAGGGGTCTGGAAACACCATATATTTT. This translates into CASSVSGKGSGNTIYF.

The V and J genes are TRBV7-8 and TRBJ2-7; weak D call: TRBD2 (6 bases). The CDR3 spans 14 residues. In germline, CDR1 is SGHVS, CDR2 FQNEAQ. V lost 5 bases to trimming and J lost 6 bases, with 17 bases between them. For the CDR3, the DNA is TGTGCCAGCAGCCCCGCCCGGGGGATTCCCGAGCAGTACTTC. This encodes CASSPARGIPEQYF.

V and J are TRBV4-1 and TRBJ1-2; D may be TRBD1 (5 bases). The CDR3 spans 15 residues. V was shortened by 1 base and J by 2 bases, with 11 bases between the two germline ends. Germline V gives CDR1 MGHRA, CDR2 YSYEKL. The CDR3 DNA follows: TGCGCCAGCAGCCAAGCCCAGGGATCCAACTATGGCTACACCTTC. Protein product: CASSQAQGSNYGYTF.

The rearrangement uses TRBV4-1 and TRBJ1-3; 7 nucleotides align to TRBD1. Germline CDR1 and CDR2: MGHRA and YSYEKL. Trimming took 2 bases from V and 2 from J; bases not matched to a gene: 3. The CDR3 is made up of 15 amino acids. The CDR3 sequence is CASSQTQGTGNTIYF. The CDR3 DNA is TGCGCCAGCAGCCAAACACAGGGGACTGGAAACACCATATATTTT.

The gene calls are TRBV6-5 and TRBJ1-5, with TRBD1 matching over 7 bases. V shed 4 bases, J shed 0 bases, and the junction held 3 bases outside the gene matches. CDR3 length equals 15 residues. Germline values: CDR1 MNHEY, CDR2 SVGAGI. CDR3 protein: CASSSTGVSNQPQHF. The CDR3 coding sequence is TGTGCCAGCAGTTCCACAGGGGTTAGCAATCAGCCCCAGCATTTT.

This clone is a singleton in its sample. The V gene is TRBV9, the J gene TRBJ2-7; 7 bases are a match to TRBD1. Per the germline V gene, CDR1 is SGDLS and CDR2 is YYNGEE. The V gene end was trimmed by 3 bases and the J gene end by 4 bases; junction bases not matched to a gene: 10. The CDR3 covers 15 residues. The CDR3 loop reads CASSASPAQGYEQYF. CDR3 DNA: TGTGCCAGCAGCGCGAGCCCGGCACAGGGGTACGAGCAGTACTTC.

V gene TRBV29-1 combines with J gene TRBJ1-3; TRBD1 matches at 7 bases. In germline, CDR1 is SQVTM, CDR2 ANQGSEA. CDR3 length equals 16 residues. J gave up 0 bases and V 1 base, and 6 bases lay outside the gene matches. The CDR3 DNA follows: TGCAGCGTTGAAGTAAGGGGACAGTTCTCTGGAAACACCATATATTTT. Protein: CSVEVRGQFSGNTIYF.

The chain employs TRBV15 and TRBJ2-2; 12 bases line up with TRBD2. V was pared by 8 bases and J by 7 bases, with 11 bases of the junction left unmatched. The CDR3 has 16 residues. Germline loops: CDR1 LNHNV, CDR2 YYDKDF (reference sequence). CDR3 coding DNA: TGTGCCACCTTCGATCTAGCGGGGGGGCGTCACGGGGAGCTGTTTTTT. It encodes CATFDLAGGRHGELFF.

The J gene is TRBJ2-2, the V gene TRBV27, with D uncertain. The V end was cut by 0 bases, the J end by 1 base, with 12 bases between. This CDR3 region has 17 residues. CDR1 and CDR2 (germline): MNHEY, SMNVEV (reference sequence). CDR3 sequence (DNA): TGTGCCAGCAGTTTATCGCTTGTCACGGTGAACACCGGGGAGCTGTTTTTT. Protein: CASSLSLVTVNTGELFF.

The V call is TRBV13, the J call TRBJ1-1; D is unclear. Germline values: CDR1 PRHDT, CDR2 FYEKMQ (reference sequence). CDR3 length: 12 amino acids. The ends were cut back, 4 bases at V and 3 bases at J, with 6 bases in the middle. The CDR3: CASSYGYTEAFF. For the CDR3, the DNA is TGTGCCAGCAGCTACGGGTACACTGAAGCTTTCTTT.

The genes are TRBV7-8 and TRBJ2-7; D assignment may be TRBD1 or TRBD2 (5 bases each). The CDR3 covers 15 residues. Trimming removed 4 bases at V and 4 bases at J, with 17 bases between. Germline values: CDR1 SGHVS, CDR2 FQNEAQ. The DNA for the CDR3 is TGTGCCAGCAGCTCCCGGGACGAAGGTTGGTACGAGCAGTACTTC. Amino acid sequence: CASSSRDEGWYEQYF.

The chain couples TRBV9 to TRBJ2-1; TRBD1 matches at 7 bases. CDR1 SGDLS and CDR2 YYNGEE come from the germline V gene. This CDR3 comprises 16 residues. V lost 0 bases and J lost 5; bases outside the gene matches: 8. The CDR3 DNA is TGTGCCAGCAGCGTAGAGGGGGCGGAGCGGAACAATGAGCAGTTCTTC. It translates to CASSVEGAERNNEQFF. The entire variable domain, with the rest obtained from reference TRBV9 and TRBJ2-1, is as follows: DSGVTQTPKHLITATGQRVTLRCSPRSGDLSVYWYQQSLDQGLQFLIQYYNGEERAKGNILERFSAQQFPDLHSELNLSSLELGDSALYFCASSVEGAERNNEQFFGPGTRLTVL.

The rearrangement links TRBV9 to TRBJ2-2; D gene ambiguous. V lost 0 bases and J lost 4, with 7 bases in between. CDR1 and CDR2 (germline): SGDLS, YYNGEE. The CDR3 extends over 14 amino acids. The CDR3 spells CASSVGSSTGELFF. CDR3 nucleotides: TGTGCCAGCAGCGTAGGGAGTAGCACCGGGGAGCTGTTTTTT.